A single sample gave rise to the 7 T cell receptor beta chains below, sequenced in a study of OX40 agonist ivuxolimab in advanced cancers. Assay: immunoSEQ multiplex PCR; the TCRdb copy retains only in-frame clones and omits some. In the table there are roughly 29,000 clones, approximately 88% of which are singletons. The source was CD4+ or CD8+ T cells sorted from blood, collected in a trial of the OX40 agonist ivuxolimab. The receptors come from an adult with an advanced solid tumor such as melanoma, head and neck, liver or kidney cancer.

The chain recombines TRBV5-6 with TRBJ2-1, with 7 bases that match TRBD1. This CDR3 has 12 residues. V lost 3 bases, J lost 8 bases, and 2 bases stayed unmatched. Germline V gene sequence: CDR1 SGHDT, CDR2 YYEEEE. The DNA for the CDR3 is TGTGCCAGCAGCTCGACAGGGTATGAGCAGTTCTTC. It yields the protein CASSSTGYEQFF.

V usage is TRBV27 and J usage is TRBJ2-3; 9 bases line up with TRBD2. The CDR3 has 14 residues. Trimming cost V 10 bases and J 4 bases; bases outside gene matches: 9. The germline gives CDR1 MNHEY, CDR2 SMNVEV (reference sequence). DNA for the CDR3: TGTGCCACCCGTTGGGGCGGGGGGGCAGATACGCAGTATTTT. It yields the protein CATRWGGGADTQYF.

By share of the sample, this clone is hyperexpanded. The DNA for the CDR3 is TGTGCCAGCAATAACCCTAGCCTCAATGAGCAGTTCTTC. As protein: CASNNPSLNEQFF. The rearrangement links TRBV9 to TRBJ2-1, with D possibly being TRBD2 (5 bases). V was clipped by 6 bases and J by 6 bases, with 13 bases between them. CDR3 length equals 13 residues. The germline V gene encodes CDR1 SGDLS and CDR2 YYNGEE.

This chain joins TRBV6-1 and TRBJ1-2; D not resolved. This CDR3 spans 13 amino acids. Germline values: CDR1 MNHNS, CDR2 SASEGT. Trimming left V 6 bases short and J 2 bases short, with 10 bases between. The CDR3 sequence: CASSSDNNYGYTF. The DNA of the CDR3 is TGTGCCAGCAGCTCCGACAACAACTATGGCTACACCTTC.

This clone has only a few counts. The V call is TRBV4-2, the J call TRBJ2-3; TRBD2 matches 11 bases. The CDR3 contains 18 residues. With 0 bases clipped from V and 4 bases from J, the junction kept 9 bases outside the gene matches. The germline gives CDR1 LGHNA, CDR2 YNFKEQ. As DNA, the CDR3 is TGTGCCAGCAGCCAAGAGACGACTAGCGGGGACCCGCCAGATACGCAGTATTTT. Protein: CASSQETTSGDPPDTQYF.

This chain joins TRBV7-9 and TRBJ2-5; D is ambiguous. Trimming removed 1 base at V and 1 base at J, with 4 bases between. The V gene's germline CDR1 is SEHNR and CDR2 FQNEAQ (reference sequence). CDR3 length: 13 amino acids. The CDR3 DNA reads as TGTGCCAGCAGCTTAGGGGCCCAAGAGACCCAGTACTTC. Translation gives CASSLGAQETQYF.

The chain carries TRBV29-1 and TRBJ1-5; no clear D gene. The CDR3 length is 13 residues. Germline V gene sequence: CDR1 SQVTM, CDR2 ANQGSEA. Deletions cut 7 bases from V and 6 bases from J, with 16 bases between. The CDR3 loop reads CSATSGAGQPQHF. CDR3 nucleotides: TGCAGCGCCACCAGTGGTGCTGGTCAGCCCCAGCATTTT.